This T cell receptor (beta chain) derives from a study of shared clonotypes between healthy human individuals. Points from the study as a whole: Naive subsets tended to show greater estimated richness than memory subsets.

Profiled with immunoSEQ multiplex PCR; TCRdb holds only in-frame clones, not every one. The sample holds some 2,000,000 clones; about 94% are singletons and the top ten take roughly 0.13%. The study drew all its donors from Caucasian adults living in Nashville, Tennessee. In germline, CDR1 is SNHLY, CDR2 FYNNEI. The junction had 7 bases not matched to a gene; V was cut back by 7 bases and J by 5 bases. The CDR3 is 13 residues long. Points on this clone: Its antigen is unidentified.

The rearrangement links TRBV2 to TRBJ1-1; 7 bases are a match to TRBD1. This TCR was sampled from a young man in good health. Sequencing input: naive CD4+ T cells sorted from blood. As to subset: CD45RA+ positively selected. CDR3 sequence reads: CASKDREVTEAFF. CDR3 DNA: TGTGCCAGCAAAGACAGGGAGGTAACTGAAGCTTTCTTT.